This TCR beta chain was profiled in a study of T cell changes during pregnancy in multiple sclerosis. Germline V gives CDR1 SGHRS, CDR2 YFSETQ. With 1 base clipped from V and 1 base from J, the junction kept 0 bases outside the gene matches. The CDR3 sequence is 14 residues long. The repertoire was sequenced with immunoSEQ multiplex PCR; TCRdb's copy has only in-frame clones and lacks some. The data hold tens of thousands of clones, with about 92% observed a single time. In the case of this clone: At the DNA level, this CDR3 is encoded by other sequences in the same sample as well.

Material: peripheral blood, obtained in the second trimester of pregnancy. V usage is TRBV5-1 and J usage is TRBJ1-1, with TRBD1 matching 8 bases. The TCR originated in a female donor in good health, enrolled as a control in a pregnancy study. The CDR3 reads CASSLTGGNTEAFF. The CDR3 DNA reads as TGCGCCAGCAGCTTGACAGGGGGGAACACTGAAGCTTTCTTT.